Below, 14 T cell receptor beta chains from the same sample are listed, as sequenced in a study of early T cells in non-severe SARS-CoV-2 infection. TCRdb re-derived calls from the 5' RACE reads in MiXCR, one entry per CDR3 protein. Found here are tens of thousands of distinct CDR3 sequences, about 9.1% of them singletons; the top ten hold roughly 16%. The sequencing here drew on whole blood, taken at baseline. Every receptor here comes from an adult who was a healthcare worker with PCR-confirmed SARS-CoV-2 infection or an uninfected control (not recorded which).

The CDR3 DNA is TGCGCCAGCAGCCCCGGGACTAGCGGGACCTCCTACAATGAGCAGTTCTTC. It codes for CASSPGTSGTSYNEQFF. The chain uses TRBV5-1 and TRBJ2-1, with 13 bases identical to TRBD2. Germline values: CDR1 SGHRS, CDR2 YFSETQ. Losses at the gene ends were 4 bases for V and 0 bases for J; bases not matched to a gene: 4. This CDR3 spans 17 amino acids.

The sample holds many counts of this clonotype. The chain links TRBV9 to TRBJ1-1; D gene uncertain. The CDR3 sequence is 16 residues long. V dropped 3 bases and J dropped 7 bases, with 22 bases sitting between them. Germline V gene data show CDR1 as SGDLS and CDR2 as YYNGEE. The CDR3 here is CASSAYPTLREGEAFF. CDR3 DNA: TGTGCCAGCAGCGCGTATCCAACCCTTAGGGAAGGTGAAGCTTTCTTT.

This sequence joins TRBV30 and TRBJ1-2; D ambiguous. The CDR3 extends over 12 amino acids. Per the germline V gene, CDR1 is GTSNPN and CDR2 is SVGIG (reference sequence). V was cut by 4 bases and J by 2 bases, with 8 bases left in between. The CDR3 nucleotides read TGTGCCTGGATGTCCGGAAACTATGGCTACACCTTC. Amino acid sequence: CAWMSGNYGYTF. Filled out from reference TRBV30 and TRBJ1-2, the complete variable domain reads SQTIHQWPATLVQPVGSPLSLECTVEGTSNPNLYWYRQAAGRGLQLLFYSVGIGQISSEVPQNLSASRPQDRQFILSSKKLLLSDSGFYLCAWMSGNYGYTFGSGTRLTVV.

This clonotype was picked up a small number of times. The chain employs TRBV7-9 and TRBJ2-5; TRBD2 aligns across 16 bases. This CDR3 has 16 amino acids. J lost 3 bases, V lost 5 bases, and 3 bases had no gene match. Germline V gives CDR1 SEHNR, CDR2 FQNEAQ (reference sequence). In DNA, the CDR3 is TGTGCCAGCAGCGCAGGGACTAGCGGGAGGGAAGAGACCCAGTACTTC. Its protein product is CASSAGTSGREETQYF.

This clonotype showed up many times. This chain joins TRBV27 and TRBJ2-1; 8 nucleotides match TRBD2. This CDR3 is 14 amino acids long. The junction had 8 bases not matched to a gene; V was cut back by 5 bases and J by 8 bases. Germline V lookup: CDR1 MNHEY, CDR2 SMNVEV (reference sequence). DNA of the CDR3: TGTGCCAGCAGTGCGTCTAGCGGGTTGGATGAGCAGTTCTTC. Its translation: CASSASSGLDEQFF.

Worth noting for this clonotype: A much larger clone lies a single base off, so this may be a read error. The rearrangement links TRBV7-2 to TRBJ1-2, with 9 bases fitting TRBD1. The CDR3 totals 15 residues. Unmatched junction bases numbered 9, after V lost 4 bases and J lost 6 bases. Per the germline V gene, CDR1 is SGHTA and CDR2 is FQGNSA. CDR3 DNA: TGTGCCAGCAGCTCACAGGGGGCGATTCGGAATGGCTACACCTTC. The encoded protein is CASSSQGAIRNGYTF.

This clonotype was observed many times. This chain's CDR3 is CASSTQGHYGYTF. CDR3 sequence (DNA): TGTGCCAGCAGCACTCAGGGGCACTATGGCTACACCTTC. V usage is TRBV7-9 and J usage is TRBJ1-2; D is possibly TRBD1 (6 bases). This CDR3 comprises 13 residues. Trimming pared 5 bases from V and 3 bases from J, leaving 10 bases between. Germline CDR1 reads SEHNR; CDR2 reads FQNEAQ (reference sequence).

The sample holds many counts of this clonotype. This chain joins TRBV6-2 or TRBV6-3 and TRBJ2-1; 7 nucleotides align to TRBD1. The trim removed 10 bases at V and 1 base at J, leaving 7 bases unmatched. This CDR3 is built from 14 residues. Germline CDR1 reads MNHEY; CDR2 reads SVGEGT. The CDR3 is CATIDRVSYNEQFF. CDR3 coding DNA: TGTGCCACCATAGACAGGGTTTCCTACAATGAGCAGTTCTTC.

The chain combines TRBV2 with TRBJ1-5; D might be TRBD1 (6 bases). Germline assignment: CDR1 SNHLY and CDR2 FYNNEI. This CDR3 is 15 amino acids long. V was trimmed by 0 bases and J by 7 bases, leaving 13 bases between them. The CDR3: CASSEAPGRGQPQHF. The CDR3 DNA reads TGTGCCAGCAGTGAAGCGCCCGGCAGGGGCCAGCCCCAGCATTTT.

Ten or more counts support this clonotype. J is TRBJ1-1 and V is TRBV10-3; D might be TRBD1 (6 bases). The CDR3 loop spans 13 amino acids. CDR1 ENHRY and CDR2 SYGVKD come from the germline V gene. Trimming shortened V by 4 bases and J by 8 bases, and 14 bases separated the two germline ends. CDR3: CAISGTENEEAFF. The CDR3 nucleotides are TGTGCCATCAGTGGGACAGAGAACGAAGAAGCTTTCTTT.

This clonotype was counted many times. The chain carries TRBV15 and TRBJ2-7, with 7 bases identical to TRBD1. CDR3 size: 14 residues. After removal of 5 bases from V and 5 bases from J, the junction contained 9 bases not matched to a gene. Germline V lookup: CDR1 LNHNV, CDR2 YYDKDF (reference sequence). CDR3 protein: CATSRSGGINEQYF. CDR3 nucleotide sequence: TGTGCCACCAGCCGGTCAGGGGGAATAAACGAGCAGTACTTC.

As to this clonotype: A junction boundary mismatches the germline segment, possibly from a read error. The chain links TRBV15 to TRBJ2-7; possible D gene TRBD2, 7 bases. Germline CDR1 reads LNHNV; CDR2 reads YYDKDF (reference sequence). The CDR3 totals 15 residues. The CDR3 region is CATSSSRGGSSEQYF. DNA of the CDR3: TGTGCCACCAGCAGCTCCCGCGGGGGCTCCTCCGAGCAGTACTTC.

This sequence joins TRBV28 and TRBJ1-2, with no clear D. V was pared by 7 bases and J by 7 bases, with 22 bases between. This CDR3 is 15 amino acids long. The germline V gene has CDR1 MDHEN and CDR2 SYDVKM. The CDR3 spells CASITFKVGVRGYTF. The DNA for the CDR3 is TGTGCCAGCATTACCTTTAAAGTTGGGGTTCGTGGCTACACCTTC.

This clonotype was detected many times. The chain uses TRBV6-5 and TRBJ2-7; D not resolved. Germline V CDR1 and CDR2: MNHEY, SVGAGI. The CDR3 runs to 16 residues. The V gene lost 0 bases and the J gene lost 3 bases, with 15 bases spanning the gap. The DNA for the CDR3 is TGTGCCAGCAGTTACTCGTCACGCGTGGTGGACTACGAGCAGTACTTC. This translates into CASSYSSRVVDYEQYF.